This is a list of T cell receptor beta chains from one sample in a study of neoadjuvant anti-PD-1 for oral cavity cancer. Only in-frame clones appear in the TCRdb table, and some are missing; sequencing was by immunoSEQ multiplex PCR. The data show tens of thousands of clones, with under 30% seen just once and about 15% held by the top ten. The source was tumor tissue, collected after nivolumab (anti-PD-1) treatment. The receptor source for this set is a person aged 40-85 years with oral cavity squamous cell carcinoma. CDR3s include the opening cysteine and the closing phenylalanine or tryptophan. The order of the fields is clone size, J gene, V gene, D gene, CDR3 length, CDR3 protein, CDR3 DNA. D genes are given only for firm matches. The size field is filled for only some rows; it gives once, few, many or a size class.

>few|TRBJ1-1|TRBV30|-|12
CAWSPLYTEAFF
TGTGCCTGGAGTCCCCTTTACACTGAAGCTTTCTTT
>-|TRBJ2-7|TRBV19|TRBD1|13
CASSNQGAYEQYF
TGTGCCAGTAGTAACCAGGGGGCCTACGAGCAGTACTTC
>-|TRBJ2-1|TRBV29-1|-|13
CSVEGAGANEQFF
TGCAGCGTTGAAGGGGCAGGGGCAAATGAGCAGTTCTTC
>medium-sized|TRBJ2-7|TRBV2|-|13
CASSGPPGHEQYF
TGTGCCAGCAGCGGACCTCCGGGCCACGAGCAGTACTTC
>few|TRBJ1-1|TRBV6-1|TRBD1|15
CASSEGETGFDGAFF
TGTGCCAGCAGTGAAGGAGAGACAGGGTTCGACGGAGCTTTCTTT
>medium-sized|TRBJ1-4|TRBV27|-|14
CASRTQGLGEKLFF
TGTGCCAGCAGGACACAGGGCTTGGGCGAAAAACTGTTTTTT
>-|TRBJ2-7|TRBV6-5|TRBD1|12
CASRGQGYEQYF
TGTGCCAGCAGAGGACAGGGCTACGAGCAGTACTTC
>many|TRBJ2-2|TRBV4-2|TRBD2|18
CASSQELAGGSNTGELFF
TGTGCCAGCAGCCAGGAACTAGCGGGGGGCTCAAACACCGGGGAGCTGTTTTTT
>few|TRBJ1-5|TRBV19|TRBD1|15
CASSVGTASNQPQHF
TGTGCCAGTAGTGTCGGGACAGCTAGCAATCAGCCCCAGCATTTT
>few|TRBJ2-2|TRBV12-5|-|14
CASVLLGSPGELFF
TGTGCTAGTGTCCTTCTGGGGAGTCCCGGGGAGCTGTTTTTT
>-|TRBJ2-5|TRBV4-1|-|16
CASSQGSGPTQETQYF
TGCGCCAGCAGCCAGGGCTCGGGTCCAACCCAAGAGACCCAGTACTTC
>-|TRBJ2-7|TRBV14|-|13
CASSQNRRHEQYF
TGTGCCAGCAGCCAAAATAGGAGGCACGAGCAGTACTTC
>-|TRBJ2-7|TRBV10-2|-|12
CASRAGAYEQYF
TGCGCCAGCAGGGCAGGGGCCTACGAGCAGTACTTC
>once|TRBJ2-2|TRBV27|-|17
CASSLNGGMGDTGELFF
TGTGCCAGCAGTTTAAACGGGGGTATGGGGGACACCGGGGAGCTGTTTTTT
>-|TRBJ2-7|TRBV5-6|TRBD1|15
CASSKYQTGTYEQYF
TGTGCCAGCAGCAAGTATCAGACAGGGACCTACGAGCAGTACTTC
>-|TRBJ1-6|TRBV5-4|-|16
CASSLPGSSYNSPLHF
TGTGCCAGCAGCTTGCCAGGGAGCTCCTATAATTCACCCCTCCACTTT
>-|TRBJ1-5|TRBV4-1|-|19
CASSPYHYRGRYSNQPQHF
TGCGCCAGCAGCCCTTATCATTACCGGGGCCGTTATAGCAATCAGCCCCAGCATTTT
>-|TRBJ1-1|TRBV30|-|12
CAWGRGNTEAFF
TGTGCCTGGGGTAGGGGGAACACTGAAGCTTTCTTT
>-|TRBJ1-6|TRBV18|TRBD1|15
CASSPSNRGNSPLHF
TGTGCCAGCTCACCTTCAAACAGGGGTAACTCACCCCTCCACTTT
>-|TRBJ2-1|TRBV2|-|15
CASSATWGTRGEQFF
TGTGCCAGCAGTGCGACTTGGGGCACTAGGGGCGAGCAGTTCTTC
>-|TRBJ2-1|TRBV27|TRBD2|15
CASSPPGLAGDEQFF
TGTGCCAGCAGTCCCCCGGGACTAGCGGGAGATGAGCAGTTCTTC
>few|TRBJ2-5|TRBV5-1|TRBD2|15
CASTSGVPLQETQYF
TGCGCCAGCACTAGCGGAGTACCTTTACAAGAGACCCAGTACTTC
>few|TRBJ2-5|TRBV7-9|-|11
CASSLSETQYF
TGTGCCAGCAGCTTATCGGAGACCCAGTACTTC
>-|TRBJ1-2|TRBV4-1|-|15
CASSQVPQGGYGYTF
TGCGCCAGCAGCCAAGTCCCCCAGGGAGGTTATGGCTACACCTTC
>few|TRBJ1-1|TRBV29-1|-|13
CSVVRHYGTEAFF
TGCAGCGTTGTCCGCCACTATGGCACTGAAGCTTTCTTT
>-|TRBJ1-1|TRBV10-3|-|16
CAISVGRGGGNTEAFF
TGTGCCATCAGTGTTGGGAGGGGTGGAGGTAACACTGAAGCTTTCTTT
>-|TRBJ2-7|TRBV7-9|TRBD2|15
CASSPPWGGSYEQYF
TGTGCCAGCAGCCCCCCCTGGGGGGGCTCCTACGAGCAGTACTTC
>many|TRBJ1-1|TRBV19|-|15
CASRLNWGGDTEAFF
TGTGCCAGTCGACTAAACTGGGGAGGGGACACTGAAGCTTTCTTT
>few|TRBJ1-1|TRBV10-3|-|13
CAISEAGNTEAFF
TGTGCCATCAGTGAAGCAGGGAACACTGAAGCTTTCTTT
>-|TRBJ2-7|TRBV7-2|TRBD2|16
CASRPGLAGEWGEQYF
TGTGCCAGCAGGCCGGGACTAGCGGGAGAGTGGGGCGAGCAGTACTTC
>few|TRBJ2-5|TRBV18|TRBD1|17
CASSPPTGGSTGETQYF
TGTGCCAGCTCACCACCGACAGGGGGTAGTACGGGAGAGACCCAGTACTTC
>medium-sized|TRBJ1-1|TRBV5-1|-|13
CASSLAINTEAFF
TGCGCCAGCAGCTTGGCCATTAACACTGAAGCTTTCTTT
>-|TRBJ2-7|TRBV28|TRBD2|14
CASSISGGGLEQYF
TGTGCCAGCAGCATTAGCGGGGGAGGGCTCGAGCAGTACTTC
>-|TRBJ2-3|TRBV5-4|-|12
CASSLYTDTQYF
TGTGCCAGCAGCTTGTACACAGATACGCAGTATTTT
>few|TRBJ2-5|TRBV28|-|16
CASSPPRGGLSGAQYF
TGTGCCAGCAGCCCCCCCCGTGGCGGACTTTCGGGGGCCCAGTACTTC
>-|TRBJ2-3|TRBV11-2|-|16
CASSLLVGGPADTQYF
TGTGCCAGCAGCTTATTAGTCGGGGGGCCGGCAGATACGCAGTATTTT
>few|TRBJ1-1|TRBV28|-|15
CASSRRQTGNTEAFF
TGTGCCAGCAGCCGCAGACAGACAGGGAACACTGAAGCTTTCTTT
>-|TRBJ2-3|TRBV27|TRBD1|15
CASSNRDRSTDTQYF
TGTGCCAGCAGTAACCGGGACAGGAGCACAGATACGCAGTATTTT
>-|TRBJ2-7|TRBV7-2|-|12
CASSLAGKEQYF
TGTGCCAGCAGCTTAGCCGGGAAGGAGCAGTACTTC
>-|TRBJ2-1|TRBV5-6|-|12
CASSWASGEQFF
TGTGCCAGCAGCTGGGCCTCGGGGGAGCAGTTCTTC
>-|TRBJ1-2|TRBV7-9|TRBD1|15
CASSLGGRGLSGYTF
TGTGCCAGCAGCTTAGGAGGGAGGGGGCTAAGCGGCTACACCTTC
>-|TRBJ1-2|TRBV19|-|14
CASGGALPNYGYTF
TGTGCCAGTGGAGGGGCCCTGCCTAACTATGGCTACACCTTC
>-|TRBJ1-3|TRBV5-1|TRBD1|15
CASSSQGASGNTIYF
TGCGCCAGCAGCTCACAGGGGGCATCTGGAAACACCATATATTTT
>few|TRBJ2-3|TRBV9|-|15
CASSVEGYGADTQYF
TGTGCCAGCAGCGTAGAAGGGTATGGGGCAGATACGCAGTATTTT
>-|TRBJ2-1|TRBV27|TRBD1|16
CASSLLGTGRYNEQFF
TGTGCCAGCAGTTTACTAGGGACAGGGCGATACAATGAGCAGTTCTTC
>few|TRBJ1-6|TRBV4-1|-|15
CASSQDLAGRSPLHF
TGCGCCAGCAGCCAAGATTTAGCAGGGCGCTCACCCCTCCACTTT